Sequencing of this TCR beta chain was carried out in a study of blood T cell repertoires in COVID-19. Study overall: T cells, B-cell-depleted T cells, or PBMCs supplied cDNA or gDNA.

This clone is a singleton in its sample. Per the germline V gene, CDR1 is SGHTA and CDR2 is FQGNSA. Trimming cost V 5 bases and J 4 bases, with 28 bases left between them. CDR3 length: 19 residues. Resolution of symptoms, clearance, or two negative PCRs was present in recovered Cohort 3 donors. Original processing methods: Counts of nucleated cells, estimated from reference gene primer amplification, were obtained. Clones were read by immunoSEQ multiplex PCR, and TCRdb kept only the in-frame ones, dropping some. V and J calls and clone size come straight from that table; D and trimming were deduced from the DNA. Of around 300,000 clones in the sample, around nine tenths are singletons; the top ten hold roughly 1.8%.

Sequencing was performed on PBMCs or T cells enriched from blood (not recorded which). The chain carries TRBV7-2 and TRBJ2-3; possibly TRBD2 for D (6 bases). The sequence was collected from a woman aged 60-75 years who had recovered from COVID-19. CDR3 DNA: TGTGCCAGCAGCACCTCATACTTTGGGGAGAAGACTAGTCCAGATACGCAGTATTTT. Translated, it gives CASSTSYFGEKTSPDTQYF.